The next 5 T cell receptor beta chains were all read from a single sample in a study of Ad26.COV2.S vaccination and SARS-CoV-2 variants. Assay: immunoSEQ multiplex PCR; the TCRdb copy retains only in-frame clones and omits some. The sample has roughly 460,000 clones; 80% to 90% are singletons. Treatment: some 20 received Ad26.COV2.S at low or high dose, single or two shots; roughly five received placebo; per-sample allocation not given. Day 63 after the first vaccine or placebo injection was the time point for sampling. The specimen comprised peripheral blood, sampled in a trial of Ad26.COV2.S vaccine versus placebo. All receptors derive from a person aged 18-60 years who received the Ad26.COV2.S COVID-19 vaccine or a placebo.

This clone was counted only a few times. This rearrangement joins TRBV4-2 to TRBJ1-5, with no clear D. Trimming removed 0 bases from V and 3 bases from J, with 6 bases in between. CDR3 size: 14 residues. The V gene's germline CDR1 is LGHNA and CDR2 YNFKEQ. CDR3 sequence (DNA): TGTGCCAGCAGCCAAGAAGGGTACAATCAGCCCCAGCATTTT. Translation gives CASSQEGYNQPQHF.

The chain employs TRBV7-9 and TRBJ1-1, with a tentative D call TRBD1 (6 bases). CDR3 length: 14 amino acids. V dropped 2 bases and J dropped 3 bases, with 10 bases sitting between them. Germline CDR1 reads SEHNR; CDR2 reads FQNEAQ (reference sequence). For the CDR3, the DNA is TGTGCCAGCAGCTTAAAGGGGGTGGACACTGAAGCTTTCTTT. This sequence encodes CASSLKGVDTEAFF.

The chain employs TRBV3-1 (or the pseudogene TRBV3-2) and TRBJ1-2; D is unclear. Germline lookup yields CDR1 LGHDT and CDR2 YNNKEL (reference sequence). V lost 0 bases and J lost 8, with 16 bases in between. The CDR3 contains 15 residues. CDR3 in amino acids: CASSQDPGRVSGYTF. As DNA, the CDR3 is TGTGCCAGCAGCCAAGATCCGGGAAGGGTCAGCGGCTACACCTTC.

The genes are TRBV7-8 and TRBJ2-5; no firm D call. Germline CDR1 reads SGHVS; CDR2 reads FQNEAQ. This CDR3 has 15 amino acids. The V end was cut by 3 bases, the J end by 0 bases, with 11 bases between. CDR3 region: CASSFRALYQETQYF. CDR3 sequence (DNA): TGTGCCAGCAGCTTTCGGGCCCTGTACCAAGAGACCCAGTACTTC.

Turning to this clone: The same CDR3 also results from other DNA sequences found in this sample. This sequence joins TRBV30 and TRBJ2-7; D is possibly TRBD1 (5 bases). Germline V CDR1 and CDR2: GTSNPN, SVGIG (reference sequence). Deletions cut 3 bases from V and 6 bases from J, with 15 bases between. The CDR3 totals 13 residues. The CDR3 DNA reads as TGTGCCTGGAGCGCCGGGCAGGGCGGCGAGCAGTACTTC. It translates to CAWSAGQGGEQYF.